The 12 T cell receptor beta chains given below trace back to one sample, sequenced in a study of Ad26.COV2.S vaccination and SARS-CoV-2 variants (dated by TCRdb to 2020 to 2023). The sample's treatment or condition label is to be understood as: approximately 18 received Ad26.COV2.S at low or high dose, single or two shots; five or six received placebo; per-sample allocation not given. Repertoires of vaccine and placebo recipients were sequenced from samples collected on day 63 after the first injection. Libraries were made using the immunoSEQ multiplex PCR assay. TCRdb re-hosts the immuneACCESS table, in-frame sequences only. Its copies lack some clones; in the studies checked, an unresolved V gene accounts for under half of them, and the cause for the rest is not known. This sample holds about 480,000 clones; roughly 87% were observed only once. The ten largest clones add up to 9.5% to 15% of the sample.

Specimen: peripheral blood, collected in a trial of Ad26.COV2.S vaccine versus placebo. The receptors derive from a person between 18 and 59 years old who received the Ad26.COV2.S COVID-19 vaccine or a placebo.

This clone came up a few times. This chain uses TRBV5-4 with TRBJ2-7; 15 positions agree with TRBD2. V lost 2 bases, J lost 7 bases, and 4 bases stayed unmatched. Germline CDR1 is SGHNT and CDR2 is YYREEE (reference sequence). The CDR3 contains 15 residues. CDR3 coding DNA: TGTGCCAGCAGCTTAGGACTAGCGGGAGGGCGGGAGCAGTACTTC. Translating gives CASSLGLAGGREQYF.

The chain employs TRBV20-1 and TRBJ2-2; the D is unclear. The CDR3 has 15 amino acids. Per germline, CDR1 DFQATT and CDR2 SNEGSKA (reference sequence). With 3 bases removed from V and 6 bases from J, the gap between germline ends came to 17 bases. CDR3 in amino acids: CSASKGLSVAGELFF. The CDR3 region has the DNA TGCAGTGCTAGTAAAGGGCTTTCTGTGGCCGGGGAGCTGTTTTTT.

The chain has TRBV11-3 and TRBJ2-1, with unresolved D. The V gene's germline CDR1 is SGHNT and CDR2 YENEEA. The CDR3 runs to 12 residues. V shed 5 bases and J shed 6 bases, with 8 bases lying between them. The CDR3: CASSTTTNEQFF. The CDR3 DNA follows: TGTGCCAGCAGCACCACTACCAATGAGCAGTTCTTC.

This clone turned up a few times. The chain employs TRBV7-6 and TRBJ2-2; 8 positions agree with TRBD2. J was trimmed by 6 bases and V by 4 bases; bases with no gene match: 7. Germline V gene data show CDR1 as SGHVS and CDR2 as FNYEAQ. The CDR3 is made up of 15 amino acids. The CDR3 DNA reads TGTGCCAGCAGCTGGAGTAGCGGGATGCCCGGGGAGCTGTTTTTT. Translated, it gives CASSWSSGMPGELFF. The complete variable domain, with remaining parts taken from reference TRBV7-6 and TRBJ2-2, reads GAGVSQSPRYKVTKRGQDVALRCDPISGHVSLYWYRQALGQGPEFLTYFNYEAQQDKSGLPNDRFSAERPEGSISTLTIQRTEQRDSAMYRCASSWSSGMPGELFFGEGSRLTVL.

V gene TRBV28 combines with J gene TRBJ2-1; D ambiguous. V shed 6 bases and J shed 13 bases, with 13 bases lying between them. This CDR3 is 11 amino acids long. The V gene's germline CDR1 is MDHEN and CDR2 SYDVKM. CDR3 in DNA: TGTGCCAGCAGGATTAGGCTTCATCAGTTCTTC. Protein product: CASRIRLHQFF.

This chain links TRBV9 with TRBJ1-6; D uncertain. The V end was cut by 4 bases, the J end by 12 bases, with 14 bases between. Germline assignment: CDR1 SGDLS and CDR2 YYNGEE. CDR3 length: 13 amino acids. DNA for the CDR3: TGTGCCAGCAGCAGCTCCCTATCACAACCCCTCCACTTT. It yields the protein CASSSSLSQPLHF.

The chain joins TRBV13 to TRBJ2-2; D unresolved. In germline, CDR1 is PRHDT, CDR2 FYEKMQ (reference sequence). Trimming left V 0 bases short and J 2 bases short, with 4 bases between. This CDR3 spans 14 amino acids. The CDR3 region is CASSLGKNTGELFF. The CDR3, as DNA: TGTGCCAGCAGCTTAGGTAAAAACACCGGGGAGCTGTTTTTT.

The CDR3 loop reads CASSSFAGPYNEQFF. For the CDR3, the DNA is TGTGCCAGCAGCTCCTTCGCGGGGCCCTACAATGAGCAGTTCTTC. The J gene is TRBJ2-1, the V gene TRBV9; D is possibly TRBD2 (6 bases). Trimming removed 4 bases at V and 2 bases at J, with 13 bases between. The CDR3 covers 15 residues. Germline CDR1 and CDR2: SGDLS and YYNGEE.

CDR3 bases: TGTGCCAGCAGTAACCGACAGTCGGGGAATCAGCCCCAGCATTTT. Translation: CASSNRQSGNQPQHF. The chain employs TRBV28 and TRBJ1-5; perhaps TRBD1 as D (5 bases). The V end was cut by 5 bases, the J end by 4 bases, with 15 bases between. The CDR3 extends over 15 amino acids. In germline, CDR1 is MDHEN, CDR2 SYDVKM.

V and J are TRBV4-2 and TRBJ2-7; 7 positions agree with TRBD2. This CDR3 region has 16 residues. With 0 bases clipped from V and 2 bases from J, the junction kept 7 bases outside the gene matches. CDR1 LGHNA and CDR2 YNFKEQ come from the germline V gene. The CDR3 region has the DNA TGTGCCAGCAGCCAAGAGGGTGCGGGAGCAGCCTACGAGCAGTACTTC. It translates to CASSQEGAGAAYEQYF.

This clone was seen only once. DNA for the CDR3: TGCGCCAGCAGCTTGGGTCTAGCGGGAGGGAGAAACAATGAGCAGTTCTTC. This gives the protein CASSLGLAGGRNNEQFF. The chain combines TRBV5-1 with TRBJ2-1, with 12 bases lining up with TRBD2. Germline V gene data show CDR1 as SGHRS and CDR2 as YFSETQ. The CDR3 runs 17 residues. Trimming removed 0 bases from V and 5 bases from J; junction bases left unmatched: 6.

The chain joins TRBV27 to TRBJ1-6, with D unresolved. The CDR3 sequence is 18 residues long. V shed 8 bases and J shed 8 bases, with 28 bases lying between them. Per germline, CDR1 MNHEY and CDR2 SMNVEV (reference sequence). CDR3 in DNA: TGTGCCAGCCACCCGATTTCCAGGCCATTCCAAAGTTATTCACCCCTCCACTTT. Amino acids: CASHPISRPFQSYSPLHF.